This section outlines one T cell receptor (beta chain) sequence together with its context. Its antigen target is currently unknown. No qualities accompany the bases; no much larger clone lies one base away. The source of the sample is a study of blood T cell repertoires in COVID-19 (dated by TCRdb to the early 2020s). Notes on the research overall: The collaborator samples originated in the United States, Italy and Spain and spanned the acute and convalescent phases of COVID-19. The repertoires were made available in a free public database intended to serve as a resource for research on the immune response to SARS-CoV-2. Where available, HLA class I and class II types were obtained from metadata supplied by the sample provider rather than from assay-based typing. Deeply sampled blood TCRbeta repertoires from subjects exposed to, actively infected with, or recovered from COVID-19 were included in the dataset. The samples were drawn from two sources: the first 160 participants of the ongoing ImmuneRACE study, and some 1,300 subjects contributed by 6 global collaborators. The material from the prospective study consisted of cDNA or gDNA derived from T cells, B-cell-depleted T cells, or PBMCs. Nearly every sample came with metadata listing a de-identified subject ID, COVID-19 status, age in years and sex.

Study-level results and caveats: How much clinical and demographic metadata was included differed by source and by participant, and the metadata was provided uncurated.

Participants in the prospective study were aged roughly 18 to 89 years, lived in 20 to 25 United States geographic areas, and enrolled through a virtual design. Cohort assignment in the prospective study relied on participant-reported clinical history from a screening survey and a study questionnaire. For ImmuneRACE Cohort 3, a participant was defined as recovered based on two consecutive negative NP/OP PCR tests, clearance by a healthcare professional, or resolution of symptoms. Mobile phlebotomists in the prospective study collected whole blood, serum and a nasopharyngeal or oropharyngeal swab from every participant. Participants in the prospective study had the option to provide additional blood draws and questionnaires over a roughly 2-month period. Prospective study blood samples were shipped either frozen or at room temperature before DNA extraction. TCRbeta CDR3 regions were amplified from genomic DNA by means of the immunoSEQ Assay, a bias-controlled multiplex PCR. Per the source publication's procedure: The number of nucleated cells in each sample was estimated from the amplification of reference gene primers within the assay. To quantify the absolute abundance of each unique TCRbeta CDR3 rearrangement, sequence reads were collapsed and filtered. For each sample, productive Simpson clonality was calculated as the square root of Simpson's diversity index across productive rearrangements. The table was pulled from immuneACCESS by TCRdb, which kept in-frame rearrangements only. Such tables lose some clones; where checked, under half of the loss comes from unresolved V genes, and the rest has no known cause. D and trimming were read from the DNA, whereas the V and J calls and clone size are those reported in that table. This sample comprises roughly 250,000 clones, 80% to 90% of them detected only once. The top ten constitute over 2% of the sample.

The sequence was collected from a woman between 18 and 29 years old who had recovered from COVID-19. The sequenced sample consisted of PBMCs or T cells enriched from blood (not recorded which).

The CDR3 loop reads CASSPPGQGNTEAFF. The nucleotide sequence reads as follows: TGTGCCAGCAGCCCGCCTGGACAGGGGAACACTGAAGCTTTCTTT. The chain is made from TRBV6-5 and TRBJ1-1; the central 8 bases match TRBD1. For CDR1 and CDR2, the germline V gene lists MNHEY and SVGAGI. Reading from cysteine to phenylalanine, the CDR3 counts 15 amino acids. Only the CDR3 DNA is retained, 45 bases long and in frame from the first base. V loses 6 bases at its end and J loses 1 base; junction bases beyond the gene matches: 7.